This T cell receptor beta chain was retrieved from a study of blood T cell repertoires in COVID-19. The repertoire was sequenced with immunoSEQ multiplex PCR; TCRdb's copy has only in-frame clones and lacks some. The sample has around 240,000 clones, 83% seen once; the top ten hold 6% to 9.5%. The CDR3 contains 13 residues. Trimming took 5 bases from V and 5 from J; bases not matched to a gene: 5. Germline loops: CDR1 MNHEY, CDR2 SMNVEV (reference sequence). The gene calls are TRBV27 and TRBJ1-2, with 7 bases lining up with TRBD1. This clonotype was sampled from a woman in her 50s with acute or convalescent COVID-19. Sample: peripheral blood. CDR3 in amino acids: CASSPDRDYGYTF. The CDR3 DNA is TGTGCCAGCAGTCCTGACAGGGATTATGGCTACACCTTC.